Detailed here is one TCR beta chain. The CDR3 is made up of 16 amino acids. Germline V gene data show CDR1 as SGDLS and CDR2 as YYNGEE. V dropped 0 bases and J dropped 2 bases, with 9 bases sitting between them. The sample belongs to a study of chemoradiotherapy in HPV16-positive cancers. Sequencing was performed with immunoSEQ multiplex PCR; in TCRdb, only in-frame clones are kept and a portion is missing. The repertoire holds around 1,900 clones, with 90% as singletons. Repeated repertoire sampling spanned the course of chemoradiotherapy. This material consisted of tumor tissue, taken from a patient who underwent chemoradiotherapy. The origin of this receptor is a human donor with HPV-associated anogenital cancer. This sequence joins TRBV9 and TRBJ1-6; D perhaps matches TRBD1 (6 bases). The CDR3 region is CASSVDQGTYNSPLHF. The CDR3 region has the DNA TGTGCCAGCAGCGTAGACCAGGGGACCTATAATTCACCCCTCCACTTT. The whole variable domain, filled in from reference TRBV9 and TRBJ1-6, reads DSGVTQTPKHLITATGQRVTLRCSPRSGDLSVYWYQQSLDQGLQFLIQYYNGEERAKGNILERFSAQQFPDLHSELNLSSLELGDSALYFCASSVDQGTYNSPLHFGNGTRLTVT.